The clone carrying this TCR gamma chain was observed a few times. The junction departs from the called germline gene at one end, perhaps through a read error. The CDR3 spans 14 residues. Germline V gene sequence: CDR1 VENAVY, CDR2 YDSYNSRV. The data stem from a study of gamma-delta chains in newborns, infants, children. Study overall: Polyclonal expansion of innate γδ T cells after birth follows microbial exposure.

TCRdb called clones from the reads again using CATT. This table has around 600 gamma-chain clones, 46% appearing once. The genes are TRGV8 and TRGJP1. The source of this sequence is a child who was a newborn, infant or young child, either healthy, febrile or measles-vaccinated (not recorded which). Source material: blood. CDR3 DNA: TGTGCCACCTGGGCCGTCACCACTGTTTGGTTCAAGATATTT. Protein product: CATWAVTTVWFKIF.